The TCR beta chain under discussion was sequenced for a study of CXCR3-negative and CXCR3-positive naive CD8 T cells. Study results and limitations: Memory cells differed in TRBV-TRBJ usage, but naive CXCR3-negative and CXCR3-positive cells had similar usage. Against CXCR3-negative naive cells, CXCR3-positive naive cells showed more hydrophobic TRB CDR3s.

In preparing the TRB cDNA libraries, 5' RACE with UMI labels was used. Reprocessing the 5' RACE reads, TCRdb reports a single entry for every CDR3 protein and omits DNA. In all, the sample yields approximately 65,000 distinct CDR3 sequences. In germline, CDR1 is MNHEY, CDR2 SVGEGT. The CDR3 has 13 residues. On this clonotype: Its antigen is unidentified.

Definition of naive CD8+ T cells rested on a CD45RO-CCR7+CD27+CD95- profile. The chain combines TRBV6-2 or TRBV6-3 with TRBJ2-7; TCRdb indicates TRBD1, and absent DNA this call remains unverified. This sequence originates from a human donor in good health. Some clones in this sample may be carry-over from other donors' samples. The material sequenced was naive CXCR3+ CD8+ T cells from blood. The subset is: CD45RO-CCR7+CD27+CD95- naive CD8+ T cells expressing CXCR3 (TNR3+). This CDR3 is CACRDITFDEQYF.